These T cell receptor beta chains were read from a single sample in a study of blood T cells in healthy people across ages. TCRdb itself ran the 5' RACE reads through MiXCR, one entry per CDR3 protein. The sample contains hundreds of thousands of distinct CDR3 sequences, 45% to 50% of which appear only once. Sample: blood. Source of these receptors: a woman aged 55-70 years in good health. The CDR3 runs from the conserved cysteine through the conserved F or W.

CDR3: CATSGDRGIGNEQFF; length: 15; V: TRBV15; J: TRBJ2-1
CDR3: CASRIVKGKINGYTF; length: 15; V: TRBV28; J: TRBJ1-2
CDR3: CATSKGGLAVMWNTDMQYF; length: 19; V: TRBV15; J: TRBJ2-3
CDR3: CASSMGTNEKLFF; length: 13; V: TRBV2; J: TRBJ1-4
CDR3: CASSAPTGAYGYTF; length: 14; V: TRBV7-9; J: TRBJ1-2
CDR3: CAIKQTGSQETQYF; length: 14; V: TRBV10-3; J: TRBJ2-5
CDR3: CASSPQGGSSYEQYF; length: 15; V: TRBV9; J: TRBJ2-7
CDR3: CASSLGLAGGYEQYF; length: 15; V: TRBV7-2; J: TRBJ2-7
CDR3: CASSSPGSWGYGYTF; length: 15; V: TRBV7-2; J: TRBJ1-2
CDR3: CASSDNADSEAFF; length: 13; V: TRBV6-1; J: TRBJ1-1